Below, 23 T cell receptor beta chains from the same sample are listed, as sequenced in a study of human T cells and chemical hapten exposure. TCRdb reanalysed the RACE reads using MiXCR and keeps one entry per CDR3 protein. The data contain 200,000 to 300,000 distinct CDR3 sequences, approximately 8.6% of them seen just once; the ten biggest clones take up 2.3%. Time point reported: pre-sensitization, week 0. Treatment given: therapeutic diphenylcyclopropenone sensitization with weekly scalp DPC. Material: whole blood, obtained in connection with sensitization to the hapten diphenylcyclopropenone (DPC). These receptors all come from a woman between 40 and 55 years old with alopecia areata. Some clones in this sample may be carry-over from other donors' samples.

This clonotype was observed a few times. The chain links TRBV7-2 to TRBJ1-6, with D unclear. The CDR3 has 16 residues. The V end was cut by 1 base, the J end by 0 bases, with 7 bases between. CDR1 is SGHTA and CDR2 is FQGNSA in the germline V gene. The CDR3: CASSLEWSSYNSPLHF. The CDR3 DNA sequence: TGTGCCAGCAGCTTAGAGTGGAGCTCCTATAATTCACCCCTCCACTTT.

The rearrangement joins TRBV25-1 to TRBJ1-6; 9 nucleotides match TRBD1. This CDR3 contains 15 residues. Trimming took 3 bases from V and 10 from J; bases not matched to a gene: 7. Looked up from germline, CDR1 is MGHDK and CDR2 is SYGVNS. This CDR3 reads CASSDSGQGRSPLHF. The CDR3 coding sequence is TGTGCCAGCAGTGATTCGGGACAGGGCCGATCACCCCTCCACTTT.

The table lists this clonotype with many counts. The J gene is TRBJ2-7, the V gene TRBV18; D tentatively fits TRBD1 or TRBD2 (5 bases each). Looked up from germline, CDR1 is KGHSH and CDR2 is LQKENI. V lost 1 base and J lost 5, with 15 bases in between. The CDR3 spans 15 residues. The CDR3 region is CASSPRRQGANEQYF. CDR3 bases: TGTGCCAGCTCACCACGACGCCAGGGAGCGAACGAGCAGTACTTC.

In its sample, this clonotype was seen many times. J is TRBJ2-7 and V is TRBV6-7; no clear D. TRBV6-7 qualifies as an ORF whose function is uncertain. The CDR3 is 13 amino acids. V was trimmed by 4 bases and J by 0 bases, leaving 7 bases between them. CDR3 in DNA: TGTGCCAGCAGTTGTCCTAGCTCCTACGAGCAGTACTTC. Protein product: CASSCPSSYEQYF.

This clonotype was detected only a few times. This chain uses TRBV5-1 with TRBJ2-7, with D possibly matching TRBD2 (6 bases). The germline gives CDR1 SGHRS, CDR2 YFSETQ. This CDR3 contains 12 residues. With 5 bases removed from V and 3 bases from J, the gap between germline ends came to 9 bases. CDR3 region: CASSAGYYEQYF. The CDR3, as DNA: TGCGCCAGCAGTGCGGGGTACTACGAGCAGTACTTC.

The CDR3 DNA is TGCAGTGCTAGGGAAGACAGGGGGCTTTCCTACGAGCAGTACTTC. This sequence encodes CSAREDRGLSYEQYF. The V gene is TRBV20-1, the J gene TRBJ2-7; 10 bases align to TRBD1. From germline, CDR1 is DFQATT and CDR2 SNEGSKA (reference sequence). The V segment lost 3 bases and the J segment 1 base; nucleotides outside the gene matches: 6. The CDR3 runs 15 residues.

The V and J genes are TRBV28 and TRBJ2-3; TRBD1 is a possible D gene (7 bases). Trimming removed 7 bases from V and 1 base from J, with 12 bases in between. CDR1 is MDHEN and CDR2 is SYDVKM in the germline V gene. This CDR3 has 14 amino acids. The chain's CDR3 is CASIGGGRTDTQYF. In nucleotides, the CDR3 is TGTGCCAGCATTGGAGGGGGCCGCACAGATACGCAGTATTTT.

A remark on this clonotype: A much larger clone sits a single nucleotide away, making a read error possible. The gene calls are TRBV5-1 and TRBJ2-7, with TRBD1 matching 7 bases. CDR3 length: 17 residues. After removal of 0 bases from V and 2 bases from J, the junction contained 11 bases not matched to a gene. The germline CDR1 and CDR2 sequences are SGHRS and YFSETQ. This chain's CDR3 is CASSLGLVDRRAYEQYF. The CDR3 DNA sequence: TGCGCCAGCAGCTTGGGGCTGGTGGACAGGAGAGCCTACGAGCAGTACTTC.

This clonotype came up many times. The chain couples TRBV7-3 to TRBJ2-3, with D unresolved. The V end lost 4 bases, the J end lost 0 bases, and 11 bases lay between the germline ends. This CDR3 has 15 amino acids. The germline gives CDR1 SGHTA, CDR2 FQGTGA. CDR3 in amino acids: CASSSPGHSTDTQYF. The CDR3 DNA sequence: TGTGCCAGCAGCTCGCCGGGCCATAGCACAGATACGCAGTATTTT.

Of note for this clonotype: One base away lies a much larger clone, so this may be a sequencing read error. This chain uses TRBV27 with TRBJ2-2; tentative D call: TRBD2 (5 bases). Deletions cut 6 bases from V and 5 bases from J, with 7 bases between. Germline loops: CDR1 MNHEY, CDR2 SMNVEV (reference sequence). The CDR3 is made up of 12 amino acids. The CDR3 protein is CASRRGTGELFF. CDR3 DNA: TGTGCCAGCAGACGGGGAACCGGGGAGCTGTTTTTT.

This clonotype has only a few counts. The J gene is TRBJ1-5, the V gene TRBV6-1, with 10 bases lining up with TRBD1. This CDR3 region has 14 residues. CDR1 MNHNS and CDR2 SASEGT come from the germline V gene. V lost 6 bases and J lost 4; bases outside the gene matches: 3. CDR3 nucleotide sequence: TGTGCCAGCAGGGGGACAGGGGAGAATCAGCCCCAGCATTTT. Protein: CASRGTGENQPQHF.

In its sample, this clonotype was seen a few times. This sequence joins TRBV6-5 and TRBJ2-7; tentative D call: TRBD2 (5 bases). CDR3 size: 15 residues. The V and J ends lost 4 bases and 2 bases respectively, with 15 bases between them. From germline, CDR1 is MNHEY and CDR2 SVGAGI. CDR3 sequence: CASSFSSADPYEQYF. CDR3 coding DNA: TGTGCCAGCAGTTTTTCGTCAGCGGACCCCTACGAGCAGTACTTC.

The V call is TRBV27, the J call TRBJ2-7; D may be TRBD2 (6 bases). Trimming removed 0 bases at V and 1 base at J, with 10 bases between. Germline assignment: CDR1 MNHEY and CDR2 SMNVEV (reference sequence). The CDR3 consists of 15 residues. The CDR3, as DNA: TGTGCCAGCAGTTTATCCCTCGCGGGGTCCTACGAGCAGTACTTC. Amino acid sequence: CASSLSLAGSYEQYF.

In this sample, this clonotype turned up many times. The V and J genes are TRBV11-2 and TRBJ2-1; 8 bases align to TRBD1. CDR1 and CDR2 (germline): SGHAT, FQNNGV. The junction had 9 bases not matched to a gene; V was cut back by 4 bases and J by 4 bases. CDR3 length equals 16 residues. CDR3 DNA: TGTGCCAGCAGCTCGGAAAGGACAGGGATTTACAATGAGCAGTTCTTC. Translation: CASSSERTGIYNEQFF. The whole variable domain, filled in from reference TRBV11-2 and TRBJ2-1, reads EAGVAQSPRYKIIEKRQSVAFWCNPISGHATLYWYQQILGQGPKLLIQFQNNGVVDDSQLPKDRFSAERLKGVDSTLKIQPAKLEDSAVYLCASSSERTGIYNEQFFGPGTRLTVL.

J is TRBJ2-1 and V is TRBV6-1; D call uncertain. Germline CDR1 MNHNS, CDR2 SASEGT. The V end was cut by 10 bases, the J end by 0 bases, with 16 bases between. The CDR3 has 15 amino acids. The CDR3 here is CATAVLGVSYNEQFF. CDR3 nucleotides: TGTGCCACCGCCGTGTTAGGCGTCTCCTACAATGAGCAGTTCTTC.

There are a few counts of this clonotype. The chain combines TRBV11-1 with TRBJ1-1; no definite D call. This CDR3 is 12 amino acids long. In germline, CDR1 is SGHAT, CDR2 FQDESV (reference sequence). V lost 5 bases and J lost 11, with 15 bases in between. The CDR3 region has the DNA TGTGCCAGCAGCACAACTACTCTCGGGGCTTTCTTT. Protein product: CASSTTTLGAFF.

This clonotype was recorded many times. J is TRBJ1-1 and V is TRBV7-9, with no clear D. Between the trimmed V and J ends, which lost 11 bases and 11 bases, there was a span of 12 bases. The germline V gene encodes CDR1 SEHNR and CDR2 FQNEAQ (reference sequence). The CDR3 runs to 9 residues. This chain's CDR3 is CALQTPAFF. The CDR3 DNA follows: TGTGCCTTGCAGACCCCGGCTTTCTTT.

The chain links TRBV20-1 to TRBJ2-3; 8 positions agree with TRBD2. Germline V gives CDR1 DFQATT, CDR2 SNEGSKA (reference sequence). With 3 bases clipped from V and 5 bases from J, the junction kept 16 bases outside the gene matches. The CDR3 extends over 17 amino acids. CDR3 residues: CSARFPSGREEGDTQYF. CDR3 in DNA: TGCAGTGCTAGGTTCCCCTCGGGGCGGGAGGAAGGAGATACGCAGTATTTT.

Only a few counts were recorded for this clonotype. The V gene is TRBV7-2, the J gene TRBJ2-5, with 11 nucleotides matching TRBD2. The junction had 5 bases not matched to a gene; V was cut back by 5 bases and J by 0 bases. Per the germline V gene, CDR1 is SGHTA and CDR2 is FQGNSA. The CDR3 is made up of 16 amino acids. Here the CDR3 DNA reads TGTGCCAGCAGCCGCTCTAGCGGGGGGTACCAAGAGACCCAGTACTTC. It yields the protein CASSRSSGGYQETQYF.

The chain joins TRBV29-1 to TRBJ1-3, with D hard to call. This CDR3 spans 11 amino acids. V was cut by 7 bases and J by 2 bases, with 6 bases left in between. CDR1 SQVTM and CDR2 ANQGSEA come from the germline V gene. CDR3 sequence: CSGTAGNTIYF. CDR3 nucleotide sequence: TGCAGCGGCACAGCTGGAAACACCATATATTTT.

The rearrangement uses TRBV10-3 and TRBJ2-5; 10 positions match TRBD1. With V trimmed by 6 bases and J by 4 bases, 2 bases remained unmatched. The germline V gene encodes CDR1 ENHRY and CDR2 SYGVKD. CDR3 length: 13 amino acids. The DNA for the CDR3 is TGTGCCATCAGGACAGGGGGCGGAGAGACCCAGTACTTC. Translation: CAIRTGGGETQYF.

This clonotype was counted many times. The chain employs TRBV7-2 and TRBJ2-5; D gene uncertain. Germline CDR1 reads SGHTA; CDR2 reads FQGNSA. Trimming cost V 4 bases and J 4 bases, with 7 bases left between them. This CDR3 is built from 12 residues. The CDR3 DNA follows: TGTGCCAGCAGCTCCTCGCCAGAGACCCAGTACTTC. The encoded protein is CASSSSPETQYF.

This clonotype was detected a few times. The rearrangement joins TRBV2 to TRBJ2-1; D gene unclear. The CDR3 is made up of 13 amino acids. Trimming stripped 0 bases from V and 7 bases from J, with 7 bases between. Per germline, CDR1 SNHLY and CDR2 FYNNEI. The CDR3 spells CASSEATRNEQFF. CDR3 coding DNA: TGTGCCAGCAGTGAAGCGACCCGTAATGAGCAGTTCTTC. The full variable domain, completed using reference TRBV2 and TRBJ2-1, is EPEVTQTPSHQVTQMGQEVILRCVPISNHLYFYWYRQILGQKVEFLVSFYNNEISEKSEIFDDQFSVERPDGSNFTLKIRSTKLEDSAMYFCASSEATRNEQFFGPGTRLTVL.